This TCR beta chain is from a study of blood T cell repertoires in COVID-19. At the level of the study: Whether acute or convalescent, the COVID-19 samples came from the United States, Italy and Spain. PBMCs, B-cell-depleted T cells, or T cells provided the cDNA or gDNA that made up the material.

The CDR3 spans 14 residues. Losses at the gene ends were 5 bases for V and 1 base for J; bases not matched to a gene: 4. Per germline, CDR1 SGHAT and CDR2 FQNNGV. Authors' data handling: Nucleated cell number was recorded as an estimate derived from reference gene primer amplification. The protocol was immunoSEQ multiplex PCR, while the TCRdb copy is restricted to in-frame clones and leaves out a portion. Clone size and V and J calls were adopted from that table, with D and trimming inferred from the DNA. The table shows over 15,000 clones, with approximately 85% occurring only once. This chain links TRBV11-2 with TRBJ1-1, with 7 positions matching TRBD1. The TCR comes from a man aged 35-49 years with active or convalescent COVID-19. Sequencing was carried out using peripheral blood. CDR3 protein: CASSHRDRNTEAFF. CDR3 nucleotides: TGTGCCAGCAGCCACCGGGACAGGAACACTGAAGCTTTCTTT.